This T cell receptor (beta chain) was profiled in a study of shared clonotypes between healthy human individuals. Study background: CD8 memory received one plate per donor, CD8 naive two, CD4 memory three and CD4 naive three. Broader study findings: Between a handful of donors, naive CD4 clonotypes were shared at a level of about 5%.

Assay: immunoSEQ multiplex PCR; the TCRdb copy retains only in-frame clones and omits some. The profile shows some 1.5 million clones, around 97% of them singletons. As for this clone: Its specificity is unknown.

J gave up 4 bases and V 3 bases, and 4 bases lay outside the gene matches. The CDR3 covers 15 residues. CDR1 is LNHDA and CDR2 is SQIVND in the germline V gene (reference sequence). The sample comprised naive CD4+ T cells sorted from blood. Specified subset: CD45RA+ positively selected. This clonotype was obtained from a man under 40 in good health. V gene TRBV19 combines with J gene TRBJ1-2; TRBD1 aligns across 11 bases. The CDR3 DNA is TGTGCCAGTAGTATGGACAGGGGGCATGTCTATGGCTACACCTTC. Its translation: CASSMDRGHVYGYTF.